This passage covers 21 T cell receptor beta chains from one sample sequenced in a study of blood T cell repertoires in COVID-19. Sequencing was performed with immunoSEQ multiplex PCR; in TCRdb, only in-frame clones are kept and a portion is missing. The data show some 250,000 clones, 70% to 90% seen once. Sequenced: PBMCs or T cells enriched from blood (not recorded which). Receptor source: a woman aged 45-65 years who had recovered from COVID-19.

The CDR3 region is CASSPMGLGRGEKLFF. The CDR3 DNA sequence: TGTGCCAGCAGCCCAATGGGGTTGGGGCGAGGTGAAAAACTGTTTTTT. V usage is TRBV28 and J usage is TRBJ1-4; D possibly corresponds to TRBD1 (5 bases). The CDR3 length is 16 residues. Per germline, CDR1 MDHEN and CDR2 SYDVKM. The germline V and J ends were trimmed by 6 bases and 7 bases, with 21 bases remaining between them.

This chain joins TRBV2 and TRBJ1-5; D remains ambiguous. Germline loops: CDR1 SNHLY, CDR2 FYNNEI. Trimming cost V 8 bases and J 6 bases, with 14 bases left between them. The CDR3 contains 13 residues. CDR3 in DNA: TGTGCCAGCTGTCAGGAGGAGCTTCAGCCCCAGCATTTT. Amino acid sequence: CASCQEELQPQHF.

This clone showed up just once. The V and J genes are TRBV7-3 and TRBJ2-5, with 9 bases fitting TRBD1. With V trimmed by 3 bases and J by 4 bases, 3 bases remained unmatched. The CDR3 consists of 14 residues. In germline, CDR1 is SGHTA, CDR2 FQGTGA. The DNA for the CDR3 is TGTGCCAGCAGCTTGACAGGGGGAATAGAGACCCAGTACTTC. Protein sequence: CASSLTGGIETQYF.

V and J are TRBV28 and TRBJ1-1; 8 positions match TRBD1. The length of the CDR3 is 15 residues. In germline, CDR1 is MDHEN, CDR2 SYDVKM. V dropped 4 bases and J dropped 1; count of bases not matched to a gene: 5. The CDR3 coding sequence is TGTGCCAGCAGTTCACCGGGACAGGCGAACACTGAAGCTTTCTTT. This gives the protein CASSSPGQANTEAFF.

The J gene is TRBJ2-7, the V gene TRBV2; 10 positions match TRBD2. CDR1 is SNHLY, CDR2 FYNNEI, per germline. This CDR3 is built from 14 residues. The V segment lost 8 bases and the J segment 7 bases; nucleotides outside the gene matches: 11. CDR3 loop: CASLPGTSENEQYF. CDR3 bases: TGTGCCAGCCTGCCCGGGACTAGCGAGAATGAGCAGTACTTC.

The genes are TRBV27 and TRBJ2-3; D unclear. CDR1 and CDR2 from the germline V gene are MNHEY and SMNVEV (reference sequence). Deletions cut 5 bases from V and 6 bases from J, with 9 bases between. The CDR3 loop spans 12 amino acids. In DNA, the CDR3 is TGTGCCAGCAGTAACCCGAGGGATACGCAGTATTTT. It specifies CASSNPRDTQYF.

V and J are TRBV7-8 and TRBJ2-7; D unresolved. CDR1 is SGHVS and CDR2 is FQNEAQ in the germline V gene. Trimming removed 5 bases from V and 5 bases from J, with 10 bases in between. The CDR3 contains 12 residues. The CDR3 DNA is TGTGCCAGCAGCAGACAACCTAACGAGCAGTACTTC. The encoded protein is CASSRQPNEQYF.

On this clone itself: The same CDR3 is also encoded by other DNA sequences in this sample. This chain connects TRBV18 to TRBJ1-6; no clear D. The V end was cut by 0 bases, the J end by 7 bases, with 10 bases between. The germline gives CDR1 KGHSH, CDR2 LQKENI. This CDR3 has 15 residues. The CDR3 protein is CASSPPSGNNSPLHF. For the CDR3, the DNA is TGTGCCAGCTCACCACCGTCGGGGAACAATTCACCCCTCCACTTT.

The gene calls are TRBV5-1 and TRBJ2-2; 8 bases match TRBD1. This CDR3 is 16 amino acids long. Per germline, CDR1 SGHRS and CDR2 YFSETQ. J was trimmed by 5 bases and V by 0 bases; bases with no gene match: 6. DNA of the CDR3: TGCGCCAGCAGCTTGGCGGCAGGGGGCGCGACCGGGGAGCTGTTTTTT. As protein: CASSLAAGGATGELFF.

This clone was observed once. The genes are TRBV6-5 and TRBJ1-5, with a possible D match to TRBD1 (5 bases). Germline V CDR1 and CDR2: MNHEY, SVGAGI. V lost 7 bases to trimming and J lost 2 bases, with 12 bases between them. The CDR3 contains 14 residues. The CDR3 sequence is CASIVAQGNQPQHF. CDR3 sequence (DNA): TGTGCCAGCATCGTCGCACAGGGCAATCAGCCCCAGCATTTT.

This chain joins TRBV5-4 and TRBJ1-2; D is perhaps TRBD1 (5 bases). The CDR3 spans 14 residues. The germline gives CDR1 SGHNT, CDR2 YYREEE (reference sequence). Trimming removed 4 bases at V and 4 bases at J, with 14 bases between. The CDR3 coding sequence is TGTGCCAGCAGCACTGGCGCGGACACCTATGGCTACACCTTC. Its translation is CASSTGADTYGYTF.

The rearrangement links TRBV5-1 to TRBJ1-1; a possible D gene is TRBD1 (5 bases). CDR3 length: 15 amino acids. V was shortened by 2 bases and J by 8 bases, with 19 bases between the two germline ends. Per the germline V gene, CDR1 is SGHRS and CDR2 is YFSETQ. The CDR3 here is CASSFESGLRGEAFF. In nucleotides, the CDR3 is TGCGCCAGCAGCTTTGAGAGTGGGCTAAGGGGAGAAGCTTTCTTT.

This chain connects TRBV19 to TRBJ1-2; D unresolved. Trimming cost V 6 bases and J 3 bases, with 14 bases left between them. The CDR3 is made up of 14 amino acids. Germline-derived CDR1 and CDR2 are LNHDA and SQIVND (reference sequence). The CDR3, as DNA: TGTGCCAGTAGAGGCACAGAACCACACTATGGCTACACCTTC. Translating it yields CASRGTEPHYGYTF.

V gene TRBV7-6 combines with J gene TRBJ2-1; maybe TRBD2 (7 bases). V was shortened by 1 base and J by 0 bases, with 10 bases between the two germline ends. Per the germline V gene, CDR1 is SGHVS and CDR2 is FNYEAQ. CDR3 length: 16 residues. CDR3 sequence: CASSLEGGSSYNEQFF. Written as DNA, the CDR3 is TGTGCCAGCAGCTTAGAGGGGGGGAGCTCCTACAATGAGCAGTTCTTC.

The V call is TRBV19, the J call TRBJ2-1; 9 bases align to TRBD2. The CDR3 is 15 residues long. Germline V CDR1 and CDR2: LNHDA, SQIVND (reference sequence). V trimming: 5 bases; J trimming: 6 bases; junction bases outside the gene matches: 8. CDR3 loop: CASSPTSGGFNEQFF. CDR3 coding DNA: TGTGCCAGTAGTCCGACTAGCGGAGGATTCAATGAGCAGTTCTTC.

The chain has TRBV6-1 and TRBJ1-2, with a weak D call TRBD1 (6 bases). The germline CDR1 and CDR2 sequences are MNHNS and SASEGT. With 3 bases removed from V and 4 bases from J, the gap between germline ends came to 15 bases. This CDR3 comprises 15 residues. DNA for the CDR3: TGTGCCAGCAGTGATTCGGGACAACCCGCCTATGGCTACACCTTC. Its translation: CASSDSGQPAYGYTF.

This clone was seen once. The chain links TRBV7-2 to TRBJ2-7; D is perhaps TRBD2 (5 bases). This CDR3 comprises 17 residues. Germline V CDR1 and CDR2: SGHTA, FQGNSA. Trimming cost V 5 bases and J 0 bases, with 20 bases left between them. CDR3 sequence: CASSRPIRAASSYEQYF. In nucleotides, the CDR3 is TGTGCCAGCAGCCGGCCTATTCGAGCGGCGAGCTCCTACGAGCAGTACTTC.

This chain joins TRBV2 and TRBJ1-1, with 7 bases fitting TRBD1. V trimming: 7 bases; J trimming: 1 base; junction bases outside the gene matches: 6. The CDR3 is 14 amino acids. From germline, CDR1 is SNHLY and CDR2 FYNNEI. The CDR3, as DNA: TGTGCCAGCACGGAAGACAGGGCGAACACTGAAGCTTTCTTT. It is translated as CASTEDRANTEAFF.

V usage is TRBV5-6 and J usage is TRBJ1-6; D is unresolved. The CDR3 has 14 amino acids. CDR1 and CDR2 from the germline V gene are SGHDT and YYEEEE. Trimming took 4 bases from V and 6 from J, leaving 11 bases between them. The CDR3 protein is CASSPPTPNSPLHF. The CDR3 nucleotides are TGTGCCAGCAGCCCCCCCACTCCTAATTCACCCCTCCACTTT. The full variable domain, completed using reference TRBV5-6 and TRBJ1-6, is DAGVTQSPTHLIKTRGQQVTLRCSPKSGHDTVSWYQQALGQGPQFIFQYYEEEERQRGNFPDRFSGHQFPNYSSELNVNALLLGDSALYLCASSPPTPNSPLHFGNGTRLTVT.

This chain links TRBV7-6 with TRBJ2-1; D perhaps matches TRBD2 (5 bases). The germline gives CDR1 SGHVS, CDR2 FNYEAQ. This CDR3 region has 14 residues. The V end lost 5 bases, the J end lost 5 bases, and 13 bases lay between the germline ends. The CDR3 region is CASSPATSDNEQFF. CDR3 DNA: TGTGCCAGCAGCCCCGCTACTAGTGACAATGAGCAGTTCTTC.

This chain links TRBV3-1 (or the pseudogene TRBV3-2) with TRBJ2-7; D unresolved. V was cut by 5 bases and J by 2 bases, with 4 bases left in between. Germline-derived CDR1 and CDR2 are LGHDT and YNNKEL (reference sequence). There are 11 residues in the CDR3. DNA of the CDR3: TGTGCCAGCAGCAACACCTACGAGCAGTACTTC. It encodes CASSNTYEQYF.